This T cell receptor (beta chain) was sequenced for a study of T cell repertoires and HLA-DP antigens. Study in general: The donors, ranging 18-to-29 to 60-to-69 years, included a couple of males and one female.

Method: immunoSEQ multiplex PCR; TCRdb's copy keeps in-frame clones and lacks some. The profile shows over 100,000 clones, 85% to 95% of them singletons. Germline CDR1 is SGHTA and CDR2 is FQGNSA. V was trimmed by 2 bases and J by 6 bases, leaving 8 bases between them. CDR3 size: 13 residues. Points on this clone: Its antigen is currently unknown.

General study findings and limits: Against both alloantigens, CD137+ clonality was similar, 0.35 to 0.45.

The chain couples TRBV7-2 to TRBJ1-5, with D hard to call. The sequence was obtained from a woman aged 18-29 years in good health and CMV-seronegative. Sequencing was carried out using CD4+ T cells from PBMCs. CDR3 nucleotides: TGTGCCAGCAGCTTATTTGAACGTCAGCCCCAGCATTTT. Protein: CASSLFERQPQHF. The full variable domain, in which reference TRBV7-2 and TRBJ1-5 provide the parts outside the CDR3, is GAGVSQSPSNKVTEKGKDVELRCDPISGHTALYWYRQSLGQGLEFLIYFQGNSAPDKSGLPSDRFSAERTGGSVSTLTIQRTQQEDSAVYLCASSLFERQPQHFGDGTRLSIL.